A single sample gave rise to the 10 T cell receptor beta chains below, sequenced in a study of T-cell memory formation after mild COVID-19. TCRdb reprocessed the 5' RACE reads with MiXCR, giving one entry per CDR3 protein. This table has 300,000 to 350,000 distinct CDR3 sequences, just under 20% appearing once. The sequencing input was PBMCs or a T cell subset sorted from them (not recorded which). The receptors here all came from a young man who had mild COVID-19 (a few samples of this study predate the infection). Cell type and time point are not known.

The chain combines TRBV6-2 or TRBV6-3 with TRBJ2-1; 7 nucleotides agree with TRBD1. Germline V gene sequence: CDR1 MNHEY, CDR2 SVGEGT. With V trimmed by 7 bases and J by 3 bases, 12 bases remained unmatched. The CDR3 length is 16 residues. As DNA, the CDR3 is TGTGCCAGCACCTCCTTAGGGGGCTACGGCTACAATGAGCAGTTCTTC. Its protein is CASTSLGGYGYNEQFF.

In this sample, this clonotype turned up a few times. The V call is TRBV7-9, the J call TRBJ1-1; D gene unclear. Germline V gene sequence: CDR1 SEHNR, CDR2 FQNEAQ (reference sequence). The CDR3 consists of 15 residues. Trimming left V 5 bases short and J 4 bases short, with 17 bases between. CDR3 in amino acids: CASSPKIRVGTEAFF. CDR3 nucleotides: TGTGCCAGCAGCCCAAAAATCCGAGTAGGCACTGAAGCTTTCTTT.

This clonotype was observed a handful of times. The gene calls are TRBV6-2 or TRBV6-3 and TRBJ2-1; D call uncertain. The CDR3 runs to 14 residues. V lost 2 bases, J lost 8 bases, and 13 bases lay in between. The germline V gene has CDR1 MNHEY and CDR2 SVGEGT. CDR3 protein: CASSYGQAYDEQFF. The CDR3 DNA is TGTGCCAGCAGTTACGGGCAGGCGTACGATGAGCAGTTCTTC.

The genes are TRBV27 and TRBJ1-2; D remains unclear. Trimming removed 5 bases from V and 4 bases from J, with 11 bases in between. Germline values: CDR1 MNHEY, CDR2 SMNVEV (reference sequence). This CDR3 has 13 amino acids. CDR3 sequence reads: CASSAPMGYGYTF. DNA of the CDR3: TGTGCCAGCAGTGCCCCGATGGGCTATGGCTACACCTTC.

The rearrangement links TRBV5-1 to TRBJ1-3; no firm D call. Germline lookup yields CDR1 SGHRS and CDR2 YFSETQ. The V end lost 0 bases, the J end lost 1 base, and 20 bases lay between the germline ends. The CDR3 totals 19 residues. The CDR3, as DNA: TGCGCCAGCAGCTTGGAGGGTGTGAACCACCGGTTGTCTGGAAACACCATATATTTT. The encoded protein is CASSLEGVNHRLSGNTIYF.

This clonotype has just a few counts. The CDR3, as DNA: TGTGCCAGCAGCCCCAGTCCGGGAGGCACTGAAGCTTTCTTT. This codes for CASSPSPGGTEAFF. The rearrangement uses TRBV7-3 and TRBJ1-1; D unclear. This CDR3 has 14 amino acids. Trimming pared 5 bases from V and 4 bases from J, leaving 14 bases between. Germline V lookup: CDR1 SGHTA, CDR2 FQGTGA.

This sequence joins TRBV28 and TRBJ1-1; D not certain. The CDR3 extends over 12 amino acids. The germline gives CDR1 MDHEN, CDR2 SYDVKM. The germline V and J ends were trimmed by 3 bases and 8 bases, with 10 bases remaining between them. The CDR3 sequence: CASSFNAVEAFF. The DNA of the CDR3 is TGTGCCAGCAGTTTCAACGCCGTCGAAGCTTTCTTT.

V is TRBV29-1 and J is TRBJ1-1; D unclear. From germline, CDR1 is SQVTM and CDR2 ANQGSEA. The CDR3 consists of 15 residues. The V and J ends lost 0 bases and 4 bases respectively, with 15 bases between them. CDR3 nucleotides: TGCAGCGTTGAAGATCCCCCGGGAGGGAGCACTGAAGCTTTCTTT. This translates into CSVEDPPGGSTEAFF.

The gene calls are TRBV29-1 and TRBJ1-1; 10 bases fit TRBD1. Germline loops: CDR1 SQVTM, CDR2 ANQGSEA. There are 16 residues in the CDR3. With 5 bases clipped from V and 0 bases from J, the junction kept 9 bases outside the gene matches. The CDR3 loop is CSVSGTGASMNTEAFF. CDR3 coding DNA: TGCAGCGTTTCCGGGACAGGGGCTTCGATGAACACTGAAGCTTTCTTT.

V and J are TRBV20-1 and TRBJ2-3; no clear D gene. This CDR3 comprises 14 residues. CDR1 is DFQATT and CDR2 is SNEGSKA in the germline V gene (reference sequence). Trimming pared 5 bases from V and 3 bases from J, leaving 15 bases between. CDR3 sequence reads: CSARSPGLTDTQYF. The CDR3 DNA reads TGCAGTGCTCGATCCCCGGGCCTTACAGATACGCAGTATTTT.